Listed here are 23 T cell receptor beta chains from one sample, sequenced in a study of T cell responses to AZD1222 COVID-19 vaccine (dated by TCRdb to the early 2020s). The time point label, read with the paper, signifies: baseline before first vaccination. Libraries were prepared through the immunoSEQ multiplex PCR assay. The table was pulled from immuneACCESS by TCRdb, which kept in-frame rearrangements only. Such tables lose some clones; where checked, under half of the loss comes from unresolved V genes, and the rest has no known cause. This sample lists about 120,000 clones; more than 85% were detected once. Around 9.4% of the sample lies in the top ten. The input for sequencing was peripheral blood, taken on day 0 of AZD1222 vaccination. The receptors derive from an adult in good health.

This chain links TRBV11-2 with TRBJ1-2; 7 bases fit TRBD1. With V trimmed by 4 bases and J by 4 bases, 6 bases remained unmatched. The CDR3 covers 14 residues. Germline CDR1 SGHAT, CDR2 FQNNGV. In nucleotides, the CDR3 is TGTGCCAGCAGCTCAACAGGGGCCCTCTATGGCTACACCTTC. The encoded protein is CASSSTGALYGYTF.

This clone was detected many times. The V call is TRBV27, the J call TRBJ2-7; TRBD1 matches 7 bases. Looked up from germline, CDR1 is MNHEY and CDR2 is SMNVEV (reference sequence). The junction had 2 bases not matched to a gene; V was cut back by 3 bases and J by 3 bases. This CDR3 is 13 amino acids long. The CDR3 reads CASSFAGGYEQYF. The CDR3, as DNA: TGTGCCAGCAGTTTTGCAGGGGGCTACGAGCAGTACTTC.

A remark on this clone: The junction differs from germline at one of its ends, possibly a read error. The chain joins TRBV2 to TRBJ2-7; 9 bases map to TRBD1. The CDR3 spans 14 residues. Germline assignment: CDR1 SNHLY and CDR2 FYNNEI. CDR3 nucleotide sequence: TGTGCCAGCAGTGTGGGACAGGGTGAAGCCCCGCGCCACTTC. Translation: CASSVGQGEAPRHF.

The rearrangement uses TRBV12-3 or TRBV12-4 and TRBJ1-2; no firm D call. The CDR3 runs 12 residues. Trimming removed 1 base at V and 4 bases at J, with 4 bases between. CDR3 sequence (DNA): TGTGCCAGCAGTTTAGGGGCCTATGGCTACACCTTC. This gives the protein CASSLGAYGYTF.

The chain has TRBV6-5 and TRBJ2-1; D possibly matches TRBD1 or TRBD2 (5 bases each). The germline V gene encodes CDR1 MNHEY and CDR2 SVGAGI. Between the trimmed V and J ends, which lost 4 bases and 7 bases, there was a span of 17 bases. This CDR3 region has 15 residues. The CDR3, as DNA: TGTGCCAGCAGTTTACGCGGTGGGGGTACAAATGAGCAGTTCTTC. Encoded protein: CASSLRGGGTNEQFF.

V gene TRBV5-6 combines with J gene TRBJ2-7; D perhaps matches TRBD1 (7 bases). The germline V gene encodes CDR1 SGHDT and CDR2 YYEEEE. There are 15 residues in the CDR3. Trimming stripped 0 bases from V and 1 base from J, with 11 bases between. As DNA, the CDR3 is TGTGCCAGCAGCTTGGGGTCAGGGGGGTCCTACGAGCAGTACTTC. Protein sequence: CASSLGSGGSYEQYF.

This sequence joins TRBV10-3 and TRBJ2-1; 12 bases align to TRBD2. Losses at the gene ends were 6 bases for V and 3 bases for J; bases not matched to a gene: 24. The germline CDR1 and CDR2 sequences are ENHRY and SYGVKD. This CDR3 comprises 22 residues. DNA of the CDR3: TGTGCCATCAGCTTCCCCAGGGGTCTAGCGGGAGGGCCGGGAGCCGACTACAATGAGCAGTTCTTC. Amino acids: CAISFPRGLAGGPGADYNEQFF.

CDR3 in amino acids: CASSRGGLSGNTIYF. The CDR3 coding sequence is TGTGCCAGCAGCCGAGGGGGTCTCTCTGGAAACACCATATATTTT. V is TRBV13 and J is TRBJ1-3; D possibly corresponds to TRBD1 (6 bases). Germline V CDR1 and CDR2: PRHDT, FYEKMQ (reference sequence). V dropped 5 bases and J dropped 0 bases, with 11 bases sitting between them. This CDR3 is 15 amino acids long.

The chain links TRBV4-1 to TRBJ1-5, with TRBD1 matching over 9 bases. This CDR3 has 16 amino acids. Unmatched junction bases numbered 5, after V lost 1 base and J lost 4 bases. CDR1 is MGHRA, CDR2 YSYEKL, per germline. DNA of the CDR3: TGCGCCAGCAGCCAAGGACAGGGGGGACGAAATCAGCCCCAGCATTTT. Residues: CASSQGQGGRNQPQHF.

The J gene is TRBJ2-3, the V gene TRBV5-1, with 11 positions matching TRBD2. With V trimmed by 7 bases and J by 3 bases, 4 bases remained unmatched. CDR3 size: 14 residues. The germline CDR1 and CDR2 sequences are SGHRS and YFSETQ. CDR3 bases: TGCGCCAGCGGCAGACTAGCGGGGACAGATACGCAGTATTTT. As protein: CASGRLAGTDTQYF. The whole variable domain, filled in from reference TRBV5-1 and TRBJ2-3, reads KAGVTQTPRYLIKTRGQQVTLSCSPISGHRSVSWYQQTPGQGLQFLFEYFSETQRNKGNFPGRFSGRQFSNSRSEMNVSTLELGDSALYLCASGRLAGTDTQYFGPGTRLTVL.

J is TRBJ1-1 and V is TRBV5-5; TRBD1 matches 7 bases. This CDR3 comprises 14 residues. After removal of 3 bases from V and 5 bases from J, the junction contained 7 bases not matched to a gene. Germline V gives CDR1 SGHKS, CDR2 YYEKEE (reference sequence). The CDR3 region has the DNA TGTGCCAGCAGCTCGGGCCAGGGGGAAACTGAAGCTTTCTTT. Its protein is CASSSGQGETEAFF.

This chain connects TRBV30 to TRBJ2-3; 10 bases are a match to TRBD2. Germline V gene sequence: CDR1 GTSNPN, CDR2 SVGIG (reference sequence). Unmatched junction bases numbered 4, after V lost 2 bases and J lost 2 bases. The length of the CDR3 is 15 residues. The CDR3 region has the DNA TGTGCCTGGAGTAGTGGGACTAGCGACACAGATACGCAGTATTTT. Protein: CAWSSGTSDTDTQYF.

V gene TRBV24-1 combines with J gene TRBJ2-3, with D possibly matching TRBD1 (6 bases). Trimming took 7 bases from V and 5 from J, leaving 15 bases between them. The CDR3 sequence is 14 residues long. From germline, CDR1 is KGHDR and CDR2 SFDVKD. DNA of the CDR3: TGTGCCACCAGCGCGAACAGGGCAGGAGATACGCAGTATTTT. This gives the protein CATSANRAGDTQYF.

J is TRBJ2-1 and V is TRBV6-2 or TRBV6-3; 7 nucleotides agree with TRBD2. The CDR3 is 19 residues long. Trimming removed 5 bases from V and 2 bases from J; junction bases left unmatched: 18. Germline assignment: CDR1 MNHEY and CDR2 SVGEGT. CDR3: CASSNGPGSGLAAYNEQFF. The CDR3 DNA reads TGTGCCAGCAGTAACGGGCCTGGATCGGGGCTAGCGGCCTACAATGAGCAGTTCTTC.

V usage is TRBV11-2 and J usage is TRBJ2-7; D not resolved. Germline V lookup: CDR1 SGHAT, CDR2 FQNNGV. With 1 base removed from V and 2 bases from J, the gap between germline ends came to 12 bases. This CDR3 contains 15 residues. Written as DNA, the CDR3 is TGTGCCAGCAGCTTAGGGTCTGTCTTGACCTACGAGCAGTACTTC. Translating it yields CASSLGSVLTYEQYF.

V and J are TRBV10-2 and TRBJ2-7; weak D call: TRBD1 (5 bases). The CDR3 spans 12 residues. V lost 3 bases and J 6 bases, leaving 9 bases between the germline ends. The germline V gene has CDR1 WSHSY and CDR2 SAAADI. DNA of the CDR3: TGCGCCAGCAGTGATTTTGGGGCCGAGCAGTACTTC. It specifies CASSDFGAEQYF.

CDR3 loop: CASSPGQSKRETQYF. CDR3 in DNA: TGTGCCAGCAGCCCAGGACAGTCAAAGCGGGAGACCCAGTACTTC. The chain links TRBV7-9 to TRBJ2-5; perhaps TRBD1 as D (6 bases). The V gene lost 5 bases and the J gene lost 5 bases, with 18 bases spanning the gap. This CDR3 spans 15 amino acids. Germline V gene sequence: CDR1 SEHNR, CDR2 FQNEAQ (reference sequence).

This chain connects TRBV4-1 to TRBJ1-2, with 7 nucleotides matching TRBD1. The germline gives CDR1 MGHRA, CDR2 YSYEKL. The trim removed 0 bases at V and 0 bases at J, leaving 7 bases unmatched. This CDR3 region has 17 residues. This CDR3 reads CASSQDPNRGTNYGYTF. The CDR3, as DNA: TGCGCCAGCAGCCAAGATCCAAACAGGGGCACTAACTATGGCTACACCTTC.

The CDR3 spells CASRRTGGVNTEAFF. As DNA, the CDR3 is TGTGCCAGTAGGAGGACAGGTGGCGTAAACACTGAAGCTTTCTTT. The genes are TRBV19 and TRBJ1-1; 7 bases align to TRBD1. The CDR3 contains 15 residues. V lost 6 bases and J lost 2; bases outside the gene matches: 9. CDR1 LNHDA and CDR2 SQIVND come from the germline V gene (reference sequence).

CDR3 DNA: TGTGCCAGCGGGGGTGGGGGACAAGAGACCCAGTACTTC. Encoded protein: CASGGGGQETQYF. This chain uses TRBV11-3 with TRBJ2-5, with D perhaps matching TRBD1 or TRBD2 (5 bases each). CDR1 and CDR2 from the germline V gene are SGHNT and YENEEA. V lost 8 bases and J lost 2, with 12 bases in between. This CDR3 spans 13 amino acids.

On this clone: The same CDR3 is also encoded by other DNA sequences in this sample. The V and J genes are TRBV7-9 and TRBJ1-2; D possibly corresponds to TRBD1 (5 bases). CDR1 SEHNR and CDR2 FQNEAQ come from the germline V gene (reference sequence). The CDR3 is 13 amino acids. Trimming cost V 3 bases and J 6 bases, with 11 bases left between them. The CDR3 spells CASSLGQGDGYTF. The CDR3 DNA sequence: TGTGCCAGCAGCTTGGGGCAGGGTGATGGCTACACCTTC.

The chain recombines TRBV6-1 with TRBJ1-5; D is unresolved. V was shortened by 1 base and J by 3 bases, with 4 bases between the two germline ends. CDR1 is MNHNS, CDR2 SASEGT, per germline. The CDR3 is 13 residues long. CDR3 DNA sequence: TGTGCCAGCAGTGAAGGACTCAATCAGCCCCAGCATTTT. Protein sequence: CASSEGLNQPQHF.

The V call is TRBV10-3, the J call TRBJ2-7, with D hard to call. V was pared by 4 bases and J by 7 bases, with 8 bases between. Germline CDR1 and CDR2: ENHRY and SYGVKD. This CDR3 contains 11 residues. The DNA of the CDR3 is TGTGCCATCAGTGCGTCGGCGGAGCAGTACTTC. Translating it yields CAISASAEQYF.